This T cell receptor (beta chain) was sequenced for a study of blood T cells in healthy people across ages. A sample-barcoded 5' primer and a J-beta primer mix were used in a second PCR of roughly 6 to 11 cycles. Via MiXCR, TCRdb re-called the 5' RACE reads, giving one row per CDR3 protein. The table shows under 2,000,000 distinct CDR3 sequences, with around 50% occurring only once. About this clonotype: An end of the junction does not agree with germline; a read error may underlie this.

The specimen sequenced was blood. This sequence originates from a woman aged 35 to 49 in good health.

For the CDR3, the DNA is TGTGCTAGCACCCCAATTGGGGGGGGCGCAAAAAACATTCAGTACTTC. Translation gives CASTPIGGGAKNIQYF. The chain carries TRBV27 and TRBJ2-4; tentatively, D is TRBD2 (7 bases). The germline V gene encodes CDR1 MNHEY and CDR2 SMNVEV (reference sequence). This CDR3 comprises 16 residues.